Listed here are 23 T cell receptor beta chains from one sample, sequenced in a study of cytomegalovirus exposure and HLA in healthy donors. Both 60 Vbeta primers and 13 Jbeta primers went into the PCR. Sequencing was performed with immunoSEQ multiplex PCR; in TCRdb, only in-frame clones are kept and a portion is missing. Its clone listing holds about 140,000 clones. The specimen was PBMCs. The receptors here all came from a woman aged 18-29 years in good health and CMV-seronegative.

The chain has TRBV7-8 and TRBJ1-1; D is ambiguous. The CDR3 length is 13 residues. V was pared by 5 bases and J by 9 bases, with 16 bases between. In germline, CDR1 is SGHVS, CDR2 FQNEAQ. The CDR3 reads CASSPDAGQQAFF. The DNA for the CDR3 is TGTGCCAGCAGCCCCGATGCTGGGCAGCAAGCTTTCTTT.

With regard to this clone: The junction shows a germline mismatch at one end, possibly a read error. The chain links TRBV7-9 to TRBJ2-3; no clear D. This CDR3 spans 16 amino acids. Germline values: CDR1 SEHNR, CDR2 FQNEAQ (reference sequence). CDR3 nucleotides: TGTGCCAGCAGCTTTCCCCCCGCACCGAGCACAGATGCGCAGTATTTT. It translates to CASSFPPAPSTDAQYF.

For the CDR3, the DNA is TGTGCCAGCAGTTACTCAGGACTGGGGCAAGAGACCCAGTACTTC. Its translation: CASSYSGLGQETQYF. This chain links TRBV6-6 with TRBJ2-5, with TRBD2 as a possible D gene (5 bases). Trimming cost V 0 bases and J 2 bases, with 10 bases left between them. Looked up from germline, CDR1 is MNHNY and CDR2 is SVGAGI (reference sequence). This CDR3 has 15 amino acids.

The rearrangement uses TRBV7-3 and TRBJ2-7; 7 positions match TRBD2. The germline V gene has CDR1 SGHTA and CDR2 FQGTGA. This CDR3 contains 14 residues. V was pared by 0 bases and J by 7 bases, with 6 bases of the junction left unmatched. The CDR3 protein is CASSLTGREGEQYF. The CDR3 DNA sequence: TGTGCCAGCAGCTTAACGGGCAGGGAGGGAGAGCAGTACTTC.

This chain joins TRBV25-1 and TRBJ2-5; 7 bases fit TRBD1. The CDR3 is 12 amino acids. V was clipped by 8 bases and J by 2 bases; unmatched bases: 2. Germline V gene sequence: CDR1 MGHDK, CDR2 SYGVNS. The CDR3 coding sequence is TGTGCCAGCGGGACAGCACAAGAGACCCAGTACTTC. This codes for CASGTAQETQYF. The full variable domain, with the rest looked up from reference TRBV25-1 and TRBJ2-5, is EADIYQTPRYLVIGTGKKITLECSQTMGHDKMYWYQQDPGMELHLIHYSYGVNSTEKGDLSSESTVSRIRTEHFPLTLESARPSHTSQYLCASGTAQETQYFGPGTRLLVL.

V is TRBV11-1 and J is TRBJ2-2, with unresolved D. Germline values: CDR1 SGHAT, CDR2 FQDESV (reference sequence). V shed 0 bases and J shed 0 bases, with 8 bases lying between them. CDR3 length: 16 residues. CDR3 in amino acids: CASSLALSSNTGELFF. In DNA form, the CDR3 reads TGTGCCAGCAGCTTAGCGTTATCCTCGAACACCGGGGAGCTGTTTTTT.

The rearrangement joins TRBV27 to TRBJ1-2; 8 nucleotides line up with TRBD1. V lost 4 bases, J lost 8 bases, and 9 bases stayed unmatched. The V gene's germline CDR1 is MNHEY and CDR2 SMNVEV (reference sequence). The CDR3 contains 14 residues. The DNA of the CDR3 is TGTGCCAGCAGTTCGGACAGGGAGGTACGCGGCTACACCTTC. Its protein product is CASSSDREVRGYTF.

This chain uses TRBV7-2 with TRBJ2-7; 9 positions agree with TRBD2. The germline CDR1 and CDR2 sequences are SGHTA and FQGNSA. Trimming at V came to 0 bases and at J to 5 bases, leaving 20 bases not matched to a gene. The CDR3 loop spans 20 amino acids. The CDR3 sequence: CASSLAIWTDSGTSFHEQYV. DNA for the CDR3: TGTGCCAGCAGCTTAGCGATTTGGACGGACTCCGGGACTAGCTTCCACGAGCAGTACGTC.

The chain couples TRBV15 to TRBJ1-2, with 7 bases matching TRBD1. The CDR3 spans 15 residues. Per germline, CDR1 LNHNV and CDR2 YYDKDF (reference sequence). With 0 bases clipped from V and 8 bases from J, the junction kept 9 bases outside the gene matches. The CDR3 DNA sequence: TGTGCCACCAGCAGAGACAGGGGGACGCCTGGCGGCTACACCTTC. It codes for CATSRDRGTPGGYTF.

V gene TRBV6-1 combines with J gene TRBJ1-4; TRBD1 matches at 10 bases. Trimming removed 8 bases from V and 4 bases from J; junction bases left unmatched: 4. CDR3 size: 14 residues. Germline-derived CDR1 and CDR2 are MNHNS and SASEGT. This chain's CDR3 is CASRTGGINEKLFF. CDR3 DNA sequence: TGTGCCAGCCGGACAGGGGGTATTAATGAAAAACTGTTTTTT.

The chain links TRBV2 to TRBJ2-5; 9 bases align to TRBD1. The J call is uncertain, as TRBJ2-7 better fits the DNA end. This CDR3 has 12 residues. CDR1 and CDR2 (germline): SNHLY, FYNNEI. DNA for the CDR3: TGTGCCAGCAGCGGGACAGGGAACGAGCAGTACTTC. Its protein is CASSGTGNEQYF.

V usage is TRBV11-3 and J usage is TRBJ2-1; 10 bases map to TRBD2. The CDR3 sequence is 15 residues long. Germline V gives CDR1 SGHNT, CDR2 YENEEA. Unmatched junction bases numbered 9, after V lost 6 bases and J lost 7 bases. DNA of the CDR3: TGTGCCAGCAGTCAACTTGGACTAGCGGAGAATGAGCAGTTCTTC. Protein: CASSQLGLAENEQFF.

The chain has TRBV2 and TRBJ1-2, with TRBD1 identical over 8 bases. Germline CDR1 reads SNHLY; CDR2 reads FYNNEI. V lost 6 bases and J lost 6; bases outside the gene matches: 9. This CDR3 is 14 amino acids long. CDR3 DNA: TGTGCCAGCAGCGGACCCCAGGGGGCGGATGGCTACACCTTC. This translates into CASSGPQGADGYTF.

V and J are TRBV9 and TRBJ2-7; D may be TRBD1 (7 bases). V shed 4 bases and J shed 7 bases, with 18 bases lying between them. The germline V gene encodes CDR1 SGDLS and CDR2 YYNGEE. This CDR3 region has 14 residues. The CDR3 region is CASSPRQGAGEQYF. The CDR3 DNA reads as TGTGCCAGCAGCCCCCGACAGGGTGCGGGAGAGCAGTACTTC. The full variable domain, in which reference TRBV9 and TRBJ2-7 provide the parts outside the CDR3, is DSGVTQTPKHLITATGQRVTLRCSPRSGDLSVYWYQQSLDQGLQFLIQYYNGEERAKGNILERFSAQQFPDLHSELNLSSLELGDSALYFCASSPRQGAGEQYFGPGTRLTVT.

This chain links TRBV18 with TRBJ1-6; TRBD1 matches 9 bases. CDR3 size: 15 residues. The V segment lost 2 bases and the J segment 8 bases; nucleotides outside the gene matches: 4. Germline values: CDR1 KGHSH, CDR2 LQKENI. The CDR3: CASSPSGTGYSPLHF. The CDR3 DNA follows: TGTGCCAGCTCACCAAGCGGGACAGGGTATTCACCCCTCCACTTT. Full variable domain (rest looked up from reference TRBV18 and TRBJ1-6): NAGVMQNPRHLVRRRGQEARLRCSPMKGHSHVYWYRQLPEEGLKFMVYLQKENIIDESGMPKERFSAEFPKEGPSILRIQQVVRGDSAAYFCASSPSGTGYSPLHFGNGTRLTVT.

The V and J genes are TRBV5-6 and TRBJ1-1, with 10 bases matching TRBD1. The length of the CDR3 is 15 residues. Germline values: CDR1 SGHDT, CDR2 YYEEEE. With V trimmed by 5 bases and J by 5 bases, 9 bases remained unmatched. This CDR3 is CASSWDRGTGTEAFF. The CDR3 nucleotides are TGTGCCAGCAGTTGGGACAGGGGTACAGGTACTGAAGCTTTCTTT.

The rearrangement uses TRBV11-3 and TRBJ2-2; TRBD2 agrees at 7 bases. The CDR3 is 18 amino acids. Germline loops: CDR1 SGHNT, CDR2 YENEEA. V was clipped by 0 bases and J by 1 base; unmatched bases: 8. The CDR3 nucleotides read TGTGCCAGCAGCTTAGATAGAGGGAGGGCCGAGAACACCGGGGAGCTGTTTTTT. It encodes CASSLDRGRAENTGELFF.

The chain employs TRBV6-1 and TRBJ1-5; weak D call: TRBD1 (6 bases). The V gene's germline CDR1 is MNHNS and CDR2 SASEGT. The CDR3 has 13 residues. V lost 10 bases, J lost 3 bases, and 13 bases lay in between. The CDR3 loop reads CAINTGPNQPQHF. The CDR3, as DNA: TGTGCCATCAACACAGGGCCCAATCAGCCCCAGCATTTT.

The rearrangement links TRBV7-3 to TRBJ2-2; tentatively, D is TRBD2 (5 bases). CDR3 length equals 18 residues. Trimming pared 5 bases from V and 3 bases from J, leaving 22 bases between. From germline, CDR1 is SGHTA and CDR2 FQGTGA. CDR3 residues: CASSTAKGLEAYTGELFF. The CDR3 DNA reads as TGTGCCAGCAGCACAGCTAAGGGTCTGGAGGCTTACACCGGGGAGCTGTTTTTT.

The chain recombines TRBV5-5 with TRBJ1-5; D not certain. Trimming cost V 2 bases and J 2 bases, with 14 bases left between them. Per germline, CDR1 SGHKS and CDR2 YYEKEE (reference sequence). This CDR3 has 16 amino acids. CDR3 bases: TGTGCCAGCAGCTTTTTCGGGTCAGAGGGCAATCAGCCCCAGCATTTT. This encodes CASSFFGSEGNQPQHF.

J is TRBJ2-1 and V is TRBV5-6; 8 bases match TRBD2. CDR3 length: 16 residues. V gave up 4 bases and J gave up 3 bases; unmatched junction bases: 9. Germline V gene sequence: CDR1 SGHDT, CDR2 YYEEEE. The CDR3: CASSPPSGWLYNEQFF. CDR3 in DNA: TGTGCCAGCAGCCCGCCTAGCGGGTGGCTCTACAATGAGCAGTTCTTC. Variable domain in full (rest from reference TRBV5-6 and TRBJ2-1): DAGVTQSPTHLIKTRGQQVTLRCSPKSGHDTVSWYQQALGQGPQFIFQYYEEEERQRGNFPDRFSGHQFPNYSSELNVNALLLGDSALYLCASSPPSGWLYNEQFFGPGTRLTVL.

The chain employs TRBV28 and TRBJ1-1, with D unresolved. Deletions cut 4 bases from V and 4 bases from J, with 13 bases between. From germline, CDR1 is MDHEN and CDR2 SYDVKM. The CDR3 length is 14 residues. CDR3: CASSSPGEGTEAFF. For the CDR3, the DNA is TGTGCCAGCAGTTCCCCCGGGGAAGGCACTGAAGCTTTCTTT.

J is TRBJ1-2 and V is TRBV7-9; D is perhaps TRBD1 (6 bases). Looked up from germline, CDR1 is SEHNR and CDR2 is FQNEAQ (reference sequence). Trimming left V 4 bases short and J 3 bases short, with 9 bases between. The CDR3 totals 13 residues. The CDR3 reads CASSSGHDYGYTF. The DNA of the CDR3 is TGTGCCAGCAGCTCGGGACATGACTATGGCTACACCTTC. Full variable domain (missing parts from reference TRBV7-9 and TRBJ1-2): DTGVSQNPRHKITKRGQNVTFRCDPISEHNRLYWYRQTLGQGPEFLTYFQNEAQLEKSRLLSDRFSAERPKGSFSTLEIQRTEQGDSAMYLCASSSGHDYGYTFGSGTRLTVV.